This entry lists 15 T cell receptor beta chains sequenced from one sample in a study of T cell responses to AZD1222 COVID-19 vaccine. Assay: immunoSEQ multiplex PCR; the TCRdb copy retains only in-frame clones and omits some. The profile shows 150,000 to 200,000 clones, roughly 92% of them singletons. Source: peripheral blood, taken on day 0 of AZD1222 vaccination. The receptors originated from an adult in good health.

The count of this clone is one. The CDR3 region is CASTRGRGLQPQHF. The CDR3 region has the DNA TGTGCCAGCACTAGGGGCAGGGGGCTTCAGCCCCAGCATTTT. The rearrangement links TRBV28 to TRBJ1-5; 8 bases map to TRBD1. The CDR3 is made up of 14 amino acids. J was trimmed by 6 bases and V by 7 bases; bases with no gene match: 8. Germline CDR1 reads MDHEN; CDR2 reads SYDVKM. Drawing the rest from reference TRBV28 and TRBJ1-5, the complete variable domain is DVKVTQSSRYLVKRTGEKVFLECVQDMDHENMFWYRQDPGLGLRLIYFSYDVKMKEKGDIPEGYSVSREKKERFSLILESASTNQTSMYLCASTRGRGLQPQHFGDGTRLSIL.

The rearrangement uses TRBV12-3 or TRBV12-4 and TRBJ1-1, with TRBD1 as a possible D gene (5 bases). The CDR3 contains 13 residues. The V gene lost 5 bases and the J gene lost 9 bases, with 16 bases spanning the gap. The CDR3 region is CASSPRDGSQAFF. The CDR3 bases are TGTGCCAGCAGTCCCCGGGACGGGTCCCAAGCTTTCTTT.

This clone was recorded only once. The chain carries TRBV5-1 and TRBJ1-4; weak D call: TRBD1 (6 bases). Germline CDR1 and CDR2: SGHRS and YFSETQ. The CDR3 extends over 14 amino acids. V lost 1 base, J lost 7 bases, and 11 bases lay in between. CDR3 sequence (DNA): TGCGCCAGCAGCTTGACAGGGACGGGTGAAAAACTGTTTTTT. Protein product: CASSLTGTGEKLFF.

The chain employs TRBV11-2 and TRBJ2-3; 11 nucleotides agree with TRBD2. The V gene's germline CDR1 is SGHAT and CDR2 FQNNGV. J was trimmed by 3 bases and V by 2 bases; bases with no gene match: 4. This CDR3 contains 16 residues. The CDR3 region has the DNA TGTGCCAGCAGCTTAAGCTTAGCGGGGGGGACAGATACGCAGTATTTT. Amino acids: CASSLSLAGGTDTQYF.

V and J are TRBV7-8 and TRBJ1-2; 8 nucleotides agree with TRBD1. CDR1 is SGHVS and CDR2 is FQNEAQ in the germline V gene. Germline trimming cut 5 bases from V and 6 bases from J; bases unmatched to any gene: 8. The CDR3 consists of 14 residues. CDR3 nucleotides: TGTGCCAGCAGCCTACGGACAGGGACCCATGGCTACACCTTC. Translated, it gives CASSLRTGTHGYTF.

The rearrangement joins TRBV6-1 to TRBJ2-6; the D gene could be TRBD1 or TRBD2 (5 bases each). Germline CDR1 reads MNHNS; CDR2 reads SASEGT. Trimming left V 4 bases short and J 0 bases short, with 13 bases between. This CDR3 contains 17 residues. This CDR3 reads CASSAPGAYSGANVLTF. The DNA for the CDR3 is TGTGCCAGCAGTGCCCCCGGGGCGTACTCTGGGGCCAACGTCCTGACTTTC.

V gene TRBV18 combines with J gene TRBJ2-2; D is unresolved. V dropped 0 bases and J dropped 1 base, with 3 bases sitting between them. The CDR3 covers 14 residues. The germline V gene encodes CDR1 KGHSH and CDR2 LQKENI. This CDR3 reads CASSPPQNTGELFF. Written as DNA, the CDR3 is TGTGCCAGCTCACCACCTCAGAACACCGGGGAGCTGTTTTTT.

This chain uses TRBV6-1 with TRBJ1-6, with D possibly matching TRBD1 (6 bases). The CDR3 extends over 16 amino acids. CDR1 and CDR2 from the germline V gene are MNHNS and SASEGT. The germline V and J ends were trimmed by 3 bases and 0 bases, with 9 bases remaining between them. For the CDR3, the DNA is TGTGCCAGCAGTGAGGGGGCCAGCTCCTATAATTCACCCCTCCACTTT. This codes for CASSEGASSYNSPLHF.

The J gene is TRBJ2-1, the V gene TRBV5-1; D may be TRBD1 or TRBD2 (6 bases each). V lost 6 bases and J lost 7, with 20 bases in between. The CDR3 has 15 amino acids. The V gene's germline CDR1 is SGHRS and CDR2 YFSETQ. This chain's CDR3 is CASTPSGAVGNEQFF. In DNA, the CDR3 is TGCGCCAGCACCCCATCGGGGGCGGTTGGAAATGAGCAGTTCTTC.

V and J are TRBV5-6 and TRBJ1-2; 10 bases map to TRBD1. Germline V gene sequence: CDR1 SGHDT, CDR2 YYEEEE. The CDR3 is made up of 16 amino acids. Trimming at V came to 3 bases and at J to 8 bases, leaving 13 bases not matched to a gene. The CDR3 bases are TGTGCCAGCAGCTCTCCGACCGGGACAGGGGTCGGGGGCTACACCTTC. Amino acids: CASSSPTGTGVGGYTF.

The CDR3 DNA is TGTGCCAGCAGTGACGGACGGGGCTATGGCTACACCTTC. Encoded protein: CASSDGRGYGYTF. J is TRBJ1-2 and V is TRBV6-4; the D is unclear. Germline CDR1 MRHNA, CDR2 SNTAGT. The CDR3 extends over 13 amino acids. Deletions cut 2 bases from V and 4 bases from J, with 8 bases between.

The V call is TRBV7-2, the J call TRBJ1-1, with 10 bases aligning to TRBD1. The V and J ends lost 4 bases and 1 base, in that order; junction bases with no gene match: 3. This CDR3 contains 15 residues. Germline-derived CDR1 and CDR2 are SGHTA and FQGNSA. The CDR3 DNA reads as TGTGCCAGCAGCTGGTGGACAGGGGGGAACACTGAAGCTTTCTTT. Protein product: CASSWWTGGNTEAFF.

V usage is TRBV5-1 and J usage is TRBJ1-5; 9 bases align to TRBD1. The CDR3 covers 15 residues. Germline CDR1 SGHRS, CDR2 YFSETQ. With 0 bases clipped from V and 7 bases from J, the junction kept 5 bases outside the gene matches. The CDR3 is CASSLGQGGYQPQHF. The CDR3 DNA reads TGCGCCAGCAGCTTGGGACAGGGGGGGTACCAGCCCCAGCATTTT.

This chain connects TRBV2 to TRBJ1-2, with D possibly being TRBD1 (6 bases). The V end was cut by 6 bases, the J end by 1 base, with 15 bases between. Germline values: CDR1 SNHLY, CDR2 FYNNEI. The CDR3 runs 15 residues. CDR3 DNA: TGTGCCAGCAGAGGAATGTCAGGGGATAACTATGGCTACACCTTC. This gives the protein CASRGMSGDNYGYTF.

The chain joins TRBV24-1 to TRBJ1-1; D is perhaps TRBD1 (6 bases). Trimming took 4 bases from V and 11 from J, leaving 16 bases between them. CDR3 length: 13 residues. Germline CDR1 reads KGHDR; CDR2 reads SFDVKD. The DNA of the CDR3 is TGTGCCACCAGTGACCCCTTTACAGGGCGGGCTTTCTTT. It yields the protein CATSDPFTGRAFF.